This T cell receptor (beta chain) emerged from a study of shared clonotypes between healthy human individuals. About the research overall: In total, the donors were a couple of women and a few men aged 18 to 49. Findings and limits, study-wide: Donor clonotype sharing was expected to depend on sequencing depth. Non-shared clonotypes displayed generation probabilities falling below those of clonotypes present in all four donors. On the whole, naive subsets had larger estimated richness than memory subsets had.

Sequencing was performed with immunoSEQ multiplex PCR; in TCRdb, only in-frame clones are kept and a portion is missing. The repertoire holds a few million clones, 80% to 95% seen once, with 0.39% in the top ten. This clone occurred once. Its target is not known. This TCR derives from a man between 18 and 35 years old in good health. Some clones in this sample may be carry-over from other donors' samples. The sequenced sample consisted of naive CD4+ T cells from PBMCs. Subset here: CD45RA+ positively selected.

This chain's CDR3 is CSVALAGTDTQYF. Here the CDR3 DNA reads TGCAGCGTTGCTCTAGCGGGGACAGATACGCAGTATTTT. The V call is TRBV29-1, the J call TRBJ2-3; TRBD2 aligns across 9 bases. Unmatched junction bases numbered 2, after V lost 4 bases and J lost 3 bases. This CDR3 is 13 amino acids long. Looked up from germline, CDR1 is SQVTM and CDR2 is ANQGSEA.